A selection of T cell receptor beta chains follows, all from one sample in a study of cytotoxic CD8 clonotypes in ibrutinib-treated CLL. TCRdb's table, derived via immunoSEQ multiplex PCR, lists solely in-frame clones and lacks some. The repertoire includes some 65,000 clones, less than 75% of them detected once, and under 15% sits in the top ten. The sequenced sample was PBMCs, obtained after 12 months of ibrutinib treatment. The receptors were sampled from a human donor with chronic lymphocytic leukemia. The conserved cysteine and the conserved F or W are not part of the CDR3 here.

v_call cdr3_length cdr3_aa
TRBV7-2 13 ASSPRGGGNQPQH
TRBV5-6 11 ASSLRGIGELF
TRBV13 11 ASSGGTVYEQY
TRBV4-2 19 ASSQAWRLAESGRSYNEQF
TRBV7-8 13 ASRTWTGGPGELF
TRBV19 14 ASQTRGQARHQPQH
TRBV7-2 13 ASSLDLAGGGREF
TRBV2 10 ASNQGTASAF
TRBV5-1 17 ASSFTGSGSGIMNTEAF
TRBV20-1 8 SAYRNEQF
TRBV14 10 ASSQTTFEAF
TRBV7-7 13 ASSPGLAGVDTQY
TRBV30 14 AWSVPLTSSYNEQF
TRBV28 10 ASSQTGFEQY
TRBV7-7 14 ASSDVGGVFYTEAF
TRBV6-5 11 ASKPTLSREQF
TRBV6-1 12 ASSNLPVVAGYT
TRBV2 12 ASSELGGGSPLH
TRBV6-5 12 ASSYSRLGGEQY
TRBV7-9 14 ASSWVADREADTQY
TRBV7-2 10 ASSLVINEQF
TRBV27 12 ASSLAAGHYGYT
TRBV2 14 ASSSGDGNRGETQY
TRBV2 14 ASSVLRRGSNQPQH
TRBV18 18 ASSPTRSTGTSATNEKLF
TRBV28 16 ASSSPRDTSSYNSPLH
TRBV7-6 11 ASSPGQNTEAF
TRBV25-1 14 ASSEWRQGARTEAF
TRBV7-6 14 ASSFFDPSVLETQY
TRBV6-1 8 ASSEGGGQ
TRBV5-1 15 ASSEARGRVKGYEQY
TRBV4-1 18 ASSQPSGGGYLLAKNIQY
TRBV21-1 15 ASSKDGRAFDPGELF
TRBV28 12 ASTYGGTGNTIY
TRBV15 14 ATSRASRGFTGELF
TRBV28 10 ASSQAGYEQY
TRBV5-1 13 ASSLTDSRNQPQH
TRBV25-1 9 ASSPGETQY
TRBV5-1 12 ASSSSGGADTQY
TRBV19 11 ASRDRGYNEQF
TRBV10-3 10 AISVASGEAF
TRBV19 13 ASSIVAGKSYEQY
TRBV19 11 ASNDRDGGGYT
TRBV5-8 11 ASRLGTNYGYT
TRBV19 14 ASSILGWHTNTEAF
TRBV27 11 ASSRVFGNTIY
TRBV6-5 14 ASSYGGGANTGELF
TRBV2 18 ASKKFSGSIVRRVADTQY
TRBV6-5 13 ASSYGQGYGYGYT
TRBV19 14 ASSITSGRRYNEQF
TRBV9 13 ASSATGAYVEKLF
TRBV28 15 ATSKRDRGRRGEKLF
TRBV28 13 ASSYDRGSYYEQY
TRBV19 12 ASRGGISTDTQY
TRBV6-5 12 ASSHQGGRYGYT
TRBV5-6 15 ASSKWGLSGSVDEQY